The clone carrying this T cell receptor (beta chain) was picked up many times. TCRdb recomputed calls from the 5' RACE reads with MiXCR, one row per CDR3 protein. The profile shows hundreds of thousands of distinct CDR3 sequences, 5.5% to 6.5% of them singletons. This entry comes from a study of identical twins. V dropped 2 bases and J dropped 4; count of bases not matched to a gene: 16. The CDR3 covers 19 residues. Germline V gene data show CDR1 as MNHEY and CDR2 as SVGAGI. This receptor was obtained from a man aged 18-30 years in good health. The chain is built from TRBV6-5 and TRBJ2-5; TRBD2 aligns across 10 bases. Sequenced material: naive T cells sorted from blood. The CDR3 is CASSYVGVASGSRPETQYF. CDR3 bases: TGTGCCAGCAGTTACGTCGGGGTTGCTAGCGGGAGTCGGCCAGAGACCCAGTACTTC.